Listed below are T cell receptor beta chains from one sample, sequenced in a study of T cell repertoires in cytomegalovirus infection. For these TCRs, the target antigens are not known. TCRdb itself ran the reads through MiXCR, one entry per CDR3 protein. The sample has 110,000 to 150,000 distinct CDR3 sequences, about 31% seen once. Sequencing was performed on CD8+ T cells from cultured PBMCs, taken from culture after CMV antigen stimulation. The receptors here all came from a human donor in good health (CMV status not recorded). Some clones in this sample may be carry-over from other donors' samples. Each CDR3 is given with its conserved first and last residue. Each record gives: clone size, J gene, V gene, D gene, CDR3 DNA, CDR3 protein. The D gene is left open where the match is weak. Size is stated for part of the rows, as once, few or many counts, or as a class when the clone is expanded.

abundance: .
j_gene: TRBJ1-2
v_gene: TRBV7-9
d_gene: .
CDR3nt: TGTGCCAGCAGCCATGGGCAGGGCTATGGCTACACCTTC
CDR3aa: CASSHGQGYGYTF

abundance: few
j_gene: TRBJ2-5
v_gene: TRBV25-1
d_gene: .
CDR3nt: TGTGCCAGCCAGGGGAGTTTAAAGACCCAGTACTTC
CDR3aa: CASQGSLKTQYF

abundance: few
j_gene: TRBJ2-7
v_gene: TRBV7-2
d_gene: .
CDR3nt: TGTGCCAGCAGCCCCCCCGGGGCTACCTACGAGCAGTACTTC
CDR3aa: CASSPPGATYEQYF

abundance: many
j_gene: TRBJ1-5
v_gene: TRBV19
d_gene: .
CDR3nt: TGTGCCAGTAGCACGGACAGCGCGGTGGGGCAGCCCCAGCATTTT
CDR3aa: CASSTDSAVGQPQHF

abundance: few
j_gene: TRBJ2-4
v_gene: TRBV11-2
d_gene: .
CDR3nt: TGTGCCAGCAGCCCCACAATTTCAGTGGGGGGTGATGGCATTCAGTACTTC
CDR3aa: CASSPTISVGGDGIQYF

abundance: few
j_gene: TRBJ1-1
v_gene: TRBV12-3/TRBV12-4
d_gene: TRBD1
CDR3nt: TGTGCCAGCAGGACAAAGGGGGCAGGGTCCATTAACACTGAAGCTTTCTTT
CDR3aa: CASRTKGAGSINTEAFF

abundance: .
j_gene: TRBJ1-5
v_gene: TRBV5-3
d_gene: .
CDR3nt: TGTGCCAGAAGCAATCCCCAGCCCCCGAGGGGGCCCCAGCATTTT
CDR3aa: CARSNPQPPRGPQHF

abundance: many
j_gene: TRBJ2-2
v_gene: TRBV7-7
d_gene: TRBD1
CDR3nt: TGTGCCAGCGGGCGACAGGGTAACACCGGGGAGCTGTTTTTT
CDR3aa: CASGRQGNTGELFF

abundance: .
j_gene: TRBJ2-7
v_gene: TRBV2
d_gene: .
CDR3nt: TGTGCCAGCAGCAGGGTCAGTAACTACGAGCAGTACTTC
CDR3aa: CASSRVSNYEQYF

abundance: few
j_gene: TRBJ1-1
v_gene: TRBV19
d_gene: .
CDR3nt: TGTGCCACCGGGGAGGGCGGCACTGAAGCTTTCTTT
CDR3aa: CATGEGGTEAFF

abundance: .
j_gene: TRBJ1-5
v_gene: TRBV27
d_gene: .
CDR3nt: TGTGCCAGCAGTTTACAGTCAAGCAATCAGCCCCAGCATTTT
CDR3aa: CASSLQSSNQPQHF

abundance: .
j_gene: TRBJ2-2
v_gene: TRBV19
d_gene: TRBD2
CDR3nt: TGTGCCAGTAGTGCGGGGGGAAACACCGGGGAGCTGTTTTTT
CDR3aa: CASSAGGNTGELFF

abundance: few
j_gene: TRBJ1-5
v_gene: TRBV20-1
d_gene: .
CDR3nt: TGCAGTGCTAGAGAGGCCAGTTATAGCAATCAGCCCCAGCATTTT
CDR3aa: CSAREASYSNQPQHF

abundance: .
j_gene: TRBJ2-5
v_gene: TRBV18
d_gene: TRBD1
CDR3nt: TGTGCCAGCTCACCACCGACTGGGACAGACCAAGAGACCCAGTACTTC
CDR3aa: CASSPPTGTDQETQYF

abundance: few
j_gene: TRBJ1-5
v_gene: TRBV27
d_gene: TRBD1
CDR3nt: TGTGCCAGCAGCTCAGGGGGCGATCAGCCCCAGCATTTT
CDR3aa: CASSSGGDQPQHF

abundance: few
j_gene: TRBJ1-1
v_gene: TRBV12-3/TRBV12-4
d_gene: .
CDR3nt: TGTGCCAGCAGCCTTGGACAGCTTGAAGCTTTCTTT
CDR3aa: CASSLGQLEAFF

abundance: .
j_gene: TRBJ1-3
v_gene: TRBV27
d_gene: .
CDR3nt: TGTGCCAGCAGATCCGGACAGTCCGGGGCTGGAAACACCATATATTTT
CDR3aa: CASRSGQSGAGNTIYF

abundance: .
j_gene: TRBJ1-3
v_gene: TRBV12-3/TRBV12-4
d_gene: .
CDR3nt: TGTGCCAGTGGGGGCAGCACGGGAAACACCATATATTTT
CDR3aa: CASGGSTGNTIYF

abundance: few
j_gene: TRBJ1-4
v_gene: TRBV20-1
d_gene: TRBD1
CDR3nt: TGCAGTGCGCATGGGACAGGGGATGAAAAACTGTTTTTT
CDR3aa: CSAHGTGDEKLFF

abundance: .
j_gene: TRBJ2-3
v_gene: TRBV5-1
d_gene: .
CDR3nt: TGCGCCAGCAGCCCCACTCAGGCAAGAGGGGATACGCAGTATTTT
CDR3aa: CASSPTQARGDTQYF

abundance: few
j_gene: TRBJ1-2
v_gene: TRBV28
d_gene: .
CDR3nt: TGTGCCAGCAGTTTCCCCGGGGGGGTGGGCTATGGCTACACCTTC
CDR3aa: CASSFPGGVGYGYTF

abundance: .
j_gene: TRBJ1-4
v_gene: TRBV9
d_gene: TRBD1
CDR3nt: TGTGCCAGCAGCGCCGGGACAGGGCTTGAAAAACTGTTTTTT
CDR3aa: CASSAGTGLEKLFF

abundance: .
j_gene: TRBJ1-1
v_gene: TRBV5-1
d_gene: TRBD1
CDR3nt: TGCGCCAGCAGCCCTGAAGGGGGACAGGGTCAAACTGAAGCTTTCTTT
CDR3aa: CASSPEGGQGQTEAFF

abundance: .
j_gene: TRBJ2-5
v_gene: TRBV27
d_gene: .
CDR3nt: TGTGCCAGCAGAGGAGGAGTTGGGGGCTTGGAGACCCAGTACTTC
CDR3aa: CASRGGVGGLETQYF

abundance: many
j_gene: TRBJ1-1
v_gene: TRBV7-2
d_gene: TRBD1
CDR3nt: TGTGCCAGCAGCATGTGGACAGGACTAATGAACACTGAAGCTTTCTTT
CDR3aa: CASSMWTGLMNTEAFF

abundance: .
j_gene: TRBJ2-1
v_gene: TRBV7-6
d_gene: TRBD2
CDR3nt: TGTGCCAGCAGCCCACGGACTAGCGGGGCGGACAATGAGCAGTTCTTC
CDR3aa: CASSPRTSGADNEQFF

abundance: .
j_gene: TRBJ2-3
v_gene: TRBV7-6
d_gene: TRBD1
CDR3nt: TGTGCCAGCAGCCACCCGGGACGGGACAGCCCAGATACGCAGTATTTT
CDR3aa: CASSHPGRDSPDTQYF

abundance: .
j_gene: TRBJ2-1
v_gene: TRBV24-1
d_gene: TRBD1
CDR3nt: TGTGCCACCAGTGAAACATGGACAGGGGTTAACAATGAGCAGTTCTTC
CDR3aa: CATSETWTGVNNEQFF

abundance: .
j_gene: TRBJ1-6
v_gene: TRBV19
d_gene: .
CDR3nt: TGTGCCAGTAGTATCGGGCCAGCTCAGTCACCCCTCCACTTT
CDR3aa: CASSIGPAQSPLHF

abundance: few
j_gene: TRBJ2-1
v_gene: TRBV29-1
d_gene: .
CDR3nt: TGCAGCGTTGACGGGGAAGCCAGCTCCTACAATGAGCAGTTCTTC
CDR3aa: CSVDGEASSYNEQFF

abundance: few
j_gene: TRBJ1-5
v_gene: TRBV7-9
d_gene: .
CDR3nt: TGTGCCAGCTCTCGGGGGAATCAGCCCCAGCATTTT
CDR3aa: CASSRGNQPQHF

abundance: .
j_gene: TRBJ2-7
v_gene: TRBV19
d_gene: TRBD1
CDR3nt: TGTGCCAGTAGCGGGGGGACAGGGATTACCTACGAGCAGTACTTC
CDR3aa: CASSGGTGITYEQYF

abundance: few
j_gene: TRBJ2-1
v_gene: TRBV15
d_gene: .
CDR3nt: TGTGCCACCAGCAGAGAGAAGGGGCACGAGCAGTTCTTC
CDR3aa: CATSREKGHEQFF

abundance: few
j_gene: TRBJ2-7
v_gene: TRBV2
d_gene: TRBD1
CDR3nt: TGTGCCAGCAGGGCAGGGACAGGGTCCGAGCAGTACTTC
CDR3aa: CASRAGTGSEQYF

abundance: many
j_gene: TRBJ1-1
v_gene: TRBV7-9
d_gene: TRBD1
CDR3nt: TGTGCCAGCAGCTCCTATCCCGGGACAGGGGGCACTGAAGCTTTCTTT
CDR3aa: CASSSYPGTGGTEAFF

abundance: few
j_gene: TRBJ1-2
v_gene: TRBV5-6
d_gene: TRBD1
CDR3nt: TGTGCCAGCAGCTTGGAGACAGGGGGGGCGTATGGCTACACCTTC
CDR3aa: CASSLETGGAYGYTF

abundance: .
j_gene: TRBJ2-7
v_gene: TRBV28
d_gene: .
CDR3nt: TGTGCCAGCAGCTCAGCCCGGGACTGGAGCCTCTACGAGCAGTACTTC
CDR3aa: CASSSARDWSLYEQYF

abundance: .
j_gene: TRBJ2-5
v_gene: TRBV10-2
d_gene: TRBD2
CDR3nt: TGCGCCAGCAGTGAAGGGACTAGCGGGGGGGCGGAGACCCAGTACTTC
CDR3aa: CASSEGTSGGAETQYF

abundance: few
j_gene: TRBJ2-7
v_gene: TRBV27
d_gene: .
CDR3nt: TGTGCCAGCAGTTTAAGGGGCAGGGGCAACGAGCAGTACTTC
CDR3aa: CASSLRGRGNEQYF

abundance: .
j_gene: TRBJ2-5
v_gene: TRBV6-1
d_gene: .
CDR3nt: TGTGCCAGCAGTCAACGAGGGCAGCACCAAGAGACCCAGTACTTC
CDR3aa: CASSQRGQHQETQYF

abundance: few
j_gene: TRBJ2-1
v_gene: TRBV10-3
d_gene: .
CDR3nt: TGTGCCATCAAGCACAGATACAATGAGCAGTTCTTC
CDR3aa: CAIKHRYNEQFF

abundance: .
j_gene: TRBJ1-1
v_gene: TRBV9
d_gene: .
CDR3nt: TGTGCCAGCAGCGCTTGGGTGGGCACTGAAGCTTTCTTT
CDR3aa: CASSAWVGTEAFF

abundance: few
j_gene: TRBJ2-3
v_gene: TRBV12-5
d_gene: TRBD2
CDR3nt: TGTGCTAGTGGTCCTAGCGGGGGGGCAGCGGATACGCAGTATTTT
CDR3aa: CASGPSGGAADTQYF

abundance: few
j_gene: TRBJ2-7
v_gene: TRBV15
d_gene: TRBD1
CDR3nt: TGTGCCACCAGCTCAACCTCGGGACAGAACTACGAGCAGTACTTC
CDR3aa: CATSSTSGQNYEQYF

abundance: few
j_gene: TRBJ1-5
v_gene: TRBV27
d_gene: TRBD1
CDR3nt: TGTGCCAGCAGCCTGAGGACAGGACATCAGCCCCAGCATTTT
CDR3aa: CASSLRTGHQPQHF

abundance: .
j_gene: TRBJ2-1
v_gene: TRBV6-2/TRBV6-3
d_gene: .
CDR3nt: TGTGCCACCTGCTGTCGAGTCGATGAGCAGTTCTTC
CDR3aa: CATCCRVDEQFF

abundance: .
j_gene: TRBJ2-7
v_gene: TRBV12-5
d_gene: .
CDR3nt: TGTGCTAGTGGTTTGATACTACCGGGACAAGGCTCCTACGAGCAGTACTTC
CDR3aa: CASGLILPGQGSYEQYF

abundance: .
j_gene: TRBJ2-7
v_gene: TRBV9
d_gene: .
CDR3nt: TGTGCCAGCAGCGTAGACGAAGGGGCGGGCTACGAGCAGTACTTC
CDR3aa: CASSVDEGAGYEQYF